The 17 T cell receptor beta chains given below trace back to one sample, sequenced in a study of blood T cell repertoires in COVID-19. Clones were read by immunoSEQ multiplex PCR, and TCRdb kept only the in-frame ones, dropping some. The sample records around 250,000 clones, under 90% being singletons. The sequenced sample was peripheral blood. The receptors come from a human donor in a cohort sampled during active COVID-19.

The chain employs TRBV5-6 and TRBJ2-5, with 10 bases lining up with TRBD2. This CDR3 is 15 amino acids long. Germline CDR1 and CDR2: SGHDT and YYEEEE. Trimming cost V 2 bases and J 9 bases; bases outside gene matches: 10. CDR3 nucleotides: TGTGCCAGCAGCTTCCTAGCGGGAGATAAGAGGGCCCAGTACTTC. This codes for CASSFLAGDKRAQYF.

The J gene is TRBJ1-6, the V gene TRBV23-1; D not resolved. TRBV23-1 counts as an open reading frame of uncertain function. The CDR3 consists of 11 residues. V lost 4 bases and J 19 bases, leaving 14 bases between the germline ends. CDR3 sequence (DNA): TGCGCCAGCAGTCCTGCTCTCGACGGGCACTTT. Translating gives CASSPALDGHF.

This chain uses TRBV15 with TRBJ2-5; 15 bases match TRBD2. V trimming: 1 base; J trimming: 2 bases; junction bases outside the gene matches: 11. This CDR3 is 20 amino acids long. Germline CDR1 LNHNV, CDR2 YYDKDF (reference sequence). CDR3 in amino acids: CATSRGTGTSGGSSQETQYF. CDR3 nucleotides: TGTGCCACCAGCAGAGGCACCGGGACTAGCGGGGGGAGTAGTCAAGAGACCCAGTACTTC.

The chain uses TRBV19 and TRBJ2-3; possibly TRBD2 for D (5 bases). Germline lookup yields CDR1 LNHDA and CDR2 SQIVND (reference sequence). V lost 9 bases to trimming and J lost 5 bases, with 15 bases between them. This CDR3 region has 13 residues. The CDR3 spells CASHASPLDTQYF. CDR3 sequence (DNA): TGTGCCAGCCATGCTAGCCCCTTAGATACGCAGTATTTT.

This chain links TRBV11-2 with TRBJ2-2, with D perhaps TRBD1 (6 bases). Germline V lookup: CDR1 SGHAT, CDR2 FQNNGV. Deletions cut 6 bases from V and 3 bases from J, with 14 bases between. The CDR3 has 15 residues. The CDR3 region has the DNA TGTGCCAGCAGAACGACAGGACTTCACACCGGGGAGCTGTTTTTT. This codes for CASRTTGLHTGELFF.

This chain links TRBV6-5 with TRBJ1-1; D ambiguous. The CDR3 length is 13 residues. Trimming took 6 bases from V and 4 from J, leaving 12 bases between them. Germline CDR1 MNHEY, CDR2 SVGAGI. CDR3 sequence: CASRRELGTEAFF. In DNA, the CDR3 is TGTGCCAGCAGGAGGGAATTGGGCACTGAAGCTTTCTTT.

J is TRBJ1-4 and V is TRBV3-1 (or the pseudogene TRBV3-2), with D perhaps TRBD1 (5 bases). V was pared by 1 base and J by 13 bases, with 31 bases between. This CDR3 is 19 amino acids long. Germline V CDR1 and CDR2: LGHDT, YNNKEL (reference sequence). CDR3 sequence: CASSQGTRFNRGTGVRLFF. The CDR3 DNA reads as TGTGCCAGCAGCCAAGGAACAAGATTTAACCGGGGGACGGGAGTTAGACTGTTTTTT.

The chain is built from TRBV24-1 and TRBJ1-1; possibly TRBD1 for D (6 bases). Trimming pared 7 bases from V and 8 bases from J, leaving 13 bases between. CDR1 is KGHDR and CDR2 is SFDVKD in the germline V gene. The CDR3 length is 12 residues. This CDR3 is CATSKTGTEAFF. The CDR3 DNA sequence: TGTGCCACCAGCAAGACCGGGACAGAAGCTTTCTTT.

This rearrangement joins TRBV6-2 or TRBV6-3 to TRBJ1-5; D call uncertain. V lost 0 bases and J 8 bases, leaving 11 bases between the germline ends. This CDR3 is built from 14 residues. The germline gives CDR1 MNHEY, CDR2 SVGEGT. CDR3 DNA: TGTGCCAGCAGTTACTCGAACGGAGCGAAGCCCCAGCATTTT. It encodes CASSYSNGAKPQHF.

This chain uses TRBV16 with TRBJ2-2; the D is unclear. Per germline, CDR1 KGHSY and CDR2 FQNENV. V gave up 1 base and J gave up 0 bases, with 6 bases separating them. The CDR3 spans 15 residues. This chain's CDR3 is CASSQFTANTGELFF. The DNA for the CDR3 is TGTGCCAGCAGCCAATTTACAGCGAACACCGGGGAGCTGTTTTTT.

The rearrangement links TRBV21-1 to TRBJ2-5; the listed D gene, TRBD2, was not tested against the DNA. TRBV21-1 is given as a pseudogene. The CDR3 loop spans 19 amino acids. The CDR3 here is CASSKVDKGLAGHQETQYF. The CDR3 nucleotides are TGTGCCAGCAGCAAAGTCGACAAGGGACTAGCGGGGCATCAAGAGACCCAGTACTTC.

The chain links TRBV7-9 to TRBJ1-4, with TRBD1 as a possible D gene (6 bases). Trimming removed 5 bases at V and 10 bases at J, with 32 bases between. Germline values: CDR1 SEHNR, CDR2 FQNEAQ (reference sequence). The CDR3 sequence is 19 residues long. CDR3 nucleotide sequence: TGTGCCAGCAGCCCAGATACAGGGACGCTAACCAGAGGTGTTGGAAAACTGTTTTTT. It encodes CASSPDTGTLTRGVGKLFF.

This clone was observed at least ten times. This CDR3 reads CASTPAGTGELFF. The CDR3 nucleotides read TGTGCCAGCACCCCGGCGGGCACCGGGGAGCTGTTTTTT. This sequence joins TRBV5-6 and TRBJ2-2; possibly TRBD2 for D (5 bases). Germline V gives CDR1 SGHDT, CDR2 YYEEEE. The CDR3 covers 13 residues. V was pared by 6 bases and J by 4 bases, with 10 bases between.

The gene calls are TRBV28 and TRBJ1-2; 9 bases align to TRBD1. Germline CDR1 is MDHEN and CDR2 is SYDVKM. Unmatched junction bases numbered 13, after V lost 6 bases and J lost 2 bases. This CDR3 spans 17 amino acids. The CDR3 bases are TGTGCCAGCAGGACGGTGGCCTACAGGGGGCGAAACTATGGCTACACCTTC. Translating it yields CASRTVAYRGRNYGYTF.

V and J are TRBV7-6 and TRBJ2-1; TRBD2 matches 10 bases. The CDR3 consists of 17 residues. Germline CDR1 reads SGHVS; CDR2 reads FNYEAQ. J lost 0 bases, V lost 2 bases, and 4 bases had no gene match. CDR3: CASSLRPSGSSYNEQFF. The CDR3 nucleotides are TGTGCCAGCAGCTTACGCCCTAGCGGGAGCTCCTACAATGAGCAGTTCTTC.

V gene TRBV3-1 (or the pseudogene TRBV3-2) combines with J gene TRBJ2-1; 12 nucleotides match TRBD1. Trimming removed 0 bases from V and 7 bases from J; junction bases left unmatched: 10. Germline CDR1 LGHDT, CDR2 YNNKEL (reference sequence). This CDR3 comprises 18 residues. The chain's CDR3 is CASSQDSPGQGARNEQFF. DNA for the CDR3: TGTGCCAGCAGCCAAGATTCGCCGGGACAGGGGGCTAGGAATGAGCAGTTCTTC.

The chain employs TRBV4-2 and TRBJ2-2; TRBD2 aligns across 13 bases. Losses at the gene ends were 0 bases for V and 6 bases for J; bases not matched to a gene: 19. Germline V gene data show CDR1 as LGHNA and CDR2 as YNFKEQ. The CDR3 is made up of 22 amino acids. This CDR3 is CASSQDLLTRTSGRHIAGELFF. The CDR3 nucleotides read TGTGCCAGCAGCCAAGACCTTCTAACTAGGACTAGCGGGAGACACATAGCCGGGGAGCTGTTTTTT.